This entry lists 10 T cell receptor beta chains sequenced from one sample in a study of CD8 T cells in ankylosing spondylitis. MiXCR, run by TCRdb on the 5' RACE reads, gives a single entry per CDR3 protein. The data contain about 64,000 distinct CDR3 sequences, over 5% of them singletons. Sequencing was done on a sample of synovial fluid, either unsorted or a sorted T cell fraction (not recorded which). The receptors here all came from a male donor with ankylosing spondylitis.

There are many counts of this clonotype. The chain has TRBV10-3 and TRBJ2-7; 7 bases are a match to TRBD1. V was pared by 2 bases and J by 7 bases, with 2 bases of the junction left unmatched. Germline V CDR1 and CDR2: ENHRY, SYGVKD. The CDR3 contains 12 residues. The chain's CDR3 is CAISEQGEEQYF. The CDR3 nucleotides read TGTGCCATCAGTGAGCAGGGGGAAGAGCAGTACTTC.

Details on this clonotype: A single base separates this from a much larger clone, so it may be a read error. The chain uses TRBV12-3 or TRBV12-4 and TRBJ2-1; tentatively, D is TRBD2 (7 bases). The CDR3 covers 18 residues. The CDR3 region is CTSRPVGAREGSYNEQFF. CDR3 bases: TGTACCAGCAGGCCTGTGGGGGCCAGGGAGGGATCCTACAATGAGCAGTTCTTC.

V gene TRBV20-1 combines with J gene TRBJ1-2; no definite D call. Trimming removed 2 bases from V and 2 bases from J, with 18 bases in between. Germline lookup yields CDR1 DFQATT and CDR2 SNEGSKA (reference sequence). CDR3 length: 16 residues. CDR3: CSARKVLRGPNYGYTF. CDR3 sequence (DNA): TGCAGTGCTAGAAAGGTCTTACGGGGTCCCAACTATGGCTACACCTTC.

Ten or more counts support this clonotype. The chain couples TRBV12-3 or TRBV12-4 to TRBJ2-1, with 12 bases aligning to TRBD2. This CDR3 region has 16 residues. Trimming took 6 bases from V and 7 from J; bases not matched to a gene: 10. The CDR3 sequence: CASSRPTSGRTNEQFF. The CDR3 DNA reads as TGTGCCAGCAGCCGCCCGACTAGCGGGAGAACGAATGAGCAGTTCTTC.

Ten or more counts support this clonotype. This sequence joins TRBV12-5 and TRBJ2-1, with TRBD1 matching over 8 bases. After removal of 6 bases from V and 8 bases from J, the junction contained 6 bases not matched to a gene. The CDR3 contains 13 residues. Germline-derived CDR1 and CDR2 are LGHNT and FRNRAP. CDR3 in DNA: TGTGCTAGTGGCCAGACAGGGGCCGATGAGCAGTTCTTC. Protein: CASGQTGADEQFF.

This clonotype was recorded many times. This chain uses TRBV29-1 with TRBJ2-2, with 9 bases that match TRBD1. V shed 8 bases, J shed 7 bases, and the junction held 8 bases outside the gene matches. CDR1 is SQVTM, CDR2 ANQGSEA, per germline. CDR3 length equals 13 residues. CDR3: CSTPGTGYGELFF. The CDR3 DNA reads TGCAGCACGCCTGGGACAGGGTACGGGGAGCTGTTTTTT.

This clonotype came up many times. The chain carries TRBV7-2 and TRBJ2-3; no clear D. The ends were cut back, 5 bases at V and 2 bases at J, with 11 bases in the middle. Germline loops: CDR1 SGHTA, CDR2 FQGNSA. The CDR3 has 14 residues. The chain's CDR3 is CASSLTRTTDTQYF. The DNA for the CDR3 is TGTGCCAGCAGCCTAACAAGGACCACAGATACGCAGTATTTT.

This rearrangement joins TRBV6-1 to TRBJ2-5; D ambiguous. Germline V gene data show CDR1 as MNHNS and CDR2 as SASEGT. Trimming shortened V by 10 bases and J by 0 bases, and 12 bases separated the two germline ends. The CDR3 has 13 residues. The CDR3 nucleotides read TGTGCCACTGGGCCGGCGTACCAAGAGACCCAGTACTTC. Residues: CATGPAYQETQYF.

The genes are TRBV6-1 and TRBJ2-2; 8 bases map to TRBD2. Losses at the gene ends were 5 bases for V and 2 bases for J; bases not matched to a gene: 4. The germline V gene has CDR1 MNHNS and CDR2 SASEGT. The CDR3 spans 15 residues. The CDR3 coding sequence is TGTGCCAGCAGTCCGGGACTAGTTAACACCGGGGAGCTGTTTTTT. This sequence encodes CASSPGLVNTGELFF.

This clonotype has ten or more counts. The rearrangement uses TRBV2 and TRBJ2-1, with D maybe TRBD1 (6 bases). From germline, CDR1 is SNHLY and CDR2 FYNNEI. Trimming cost V 7 bases and J 7 bases, with 11 bases left between them. This CDR3 comprises 12 residues. The CDR3 DNA follows: TGTGCCAGCAAGGGACATTCGAATGAGCAGTTCTTC. This sequence encodes CASKGHSNEQFF.